Below are 27 T cell receptor beta chains sequenced from a single sample in a study of control samples from healthy donors and cancer patients. Assay: immunoSEQ multiplex PCR; the TCRdb copy retains only in-frame clones and omits some. The sample has nearly 55,000 clones; around 97% are singletons. The sequencing input was blood. The receptors were sampled from a woman in her thirties in good health.

The chain has TRBV29-1 and TRBJ2-7; D could derive from TRBD1 or TRBD2 (7 bases each). V lost 5 bases and J lost 6, with 14 bases in between. Germline values: CDR1 SQVTM, CDR2 ANQGSEA. The CDR3 covers 12 residues. The CDR3 bases are TGCAGCGTTCTGGGAGGGGGCGGCGAGCAGTACTTC. Its translation: CSVLGGGGEQYF.

This chain links TRBV24-1 with TRBJ2-1; no clear D. V was clipped by 4 bases and J by 4 bases, with 7 bases between them. Germline CDR1 and CDR2: KGHDR and SFDVKD. The CDR3 contains 13 residues. CDR3 sequence (DNA): TGTGCCACCAGTGAGTCTCGATACAATGAGCAGTTCTTC. It specifies CATSESRYNEQFF.

The chain combines TRBV11-1 with TRBJ2-1, with D tentatively TRBD2 (6 bases). The CDR3 consists of 16 residues. Trimming took off 2 bases at V and 4 bases at J, with 15 bases between the two ends. From germline, CDR1 is SGHAT and CDR2 FQDESV (reference sequence). Written as DNA, the CDR3 is TGTGCCAGCAGCTTAAATAATGCGGGAACTTACAATGAGCAGTTCTTC. It translates to CASSLNNAGTYNEQFF.

This chain connects TRBV6-2 or TRBV6-3 to TRBJ2-7, with no clear D. Trimming took off 5 bases at V and 3 bases at J, with 23 bases between the two ends. Germline loops: CDR1 MNHEY, CDR2 SVGEGT. CDR3 length: 17 amino acids. CDR3 in amino acids: CASSTNVGNPIIYEQYF. CDR3 sequence (DNA): TGTGCCAGCAGTACGAATGTCGGCAACCCCATTATCTACGAGCAGTACTTC.

In this sample, this clone turned up once. Germline and junction disagree at one end, which may indicate a read error. The V gene is TRBV15, the J gene TRBJ1-5; 11 positions agree with TRBD1. This CDR3 contains 16 residues. From germline, CDR1 is LNHNV and CDR2 YYDKDF (reference sequence). The CDR3: CATSRPRTGGNQPQHF. The CDR3 DNA follows: TGTGCCACCAGCAGACCAAGGACAGGGGGCAACCAGCCCCAGCATTTT.

The chain combines TRBV6-5 with TRBJ1-2; D uncertain. The length of the CDR3 is 12 residues. Per germline, CDR1 MNHEY and CDR2 SVGAGI. Trimming took 10 bases from V and 1 from J, leaving 10 bases between them. CDR3 sequence reads: CATRRDNYGYTF. CDR3 nucleotide sequence: TGTGCCACCCGACGGGATAACTATGGCTACACCTTC.

This clone has just one count. The V and J genes are TRBV6-5 and TRBJ2-1; tentatively, D is TRBD2 (6 bases). The CDR3 is made up of 13 amino acids. Germline CDR1 reads MNHEY; CDR2 reads SVGAGI. Trimming left V 6 bases short and J 4 bases short, with 10 bases between. CDR3 DNA sequence: TGTGCCAGCAGGGAGGGCCGGTACAATGAGCAGTTCTTC. This codes for CASREGRYNEQFF.

The chain carries TRBV30 and TRBJ2-7, with 7 nucleotides matching TRBD2. V lost 8 bases and J lost 1; bases outside the gene matches: 5. The CDR3 totals 12 residues. In germline, CDR1 is GTSNPN, CDR2 SVGIG (reference sequence). CDR3 DNA: TGTGCCGGAGGGGAGGGGTCCTACGAGCAGTACTTC. Translation: CAGGEGSYEQYF.

CDR3 protein: CASCYRDSCVGYTF. CDR3 coding DNA: TGTGCCAGCTGCTACCGGGACAGCTGTGTGGGCTACACCTTC. This rearrangement joins TRBV21-1 to TRBJ1-2; the table gives TRBD1 as D, unverified against the DNA. TRBV21-1 is marked as a pseudogene. The CDR3 has 14 residues.

This chain's CDR3 is CASSLSRGHGYTF. The CDR3 DNA sequence: TGTGCCAGCAGTTTATCGAGGGGACATGGCTACACCTTC. This sequence joins TRBV27 and TRBJ1-2, with D perhaps matching TRBD1 (5 bases). The germline V and J ends were trimmed by 0 bases and 6 bases, with 8 bases remaining between them. The germline CDR1 and CDR2 sequences are MNHEY and SMNVEV (reference sequence). This CDR3 region has 13 residues.

The chain has TRBV7-2 and TRBJ2-2; D is ambiguous. V lost 1 base and J 2 bases, leaving 5 bases between the germline ends. The V gene's germline CDR1 is SGHTA and CDR2 FQGNSA. This CDR3 has 14 residues. CDR3 amino acids: CASSLDGNTGELFF. The DNA for the CDR3 is TGTGCCAGCAGCTTAGATGGTAACACCGGGGAGCTGTTTTTT.

The chain combines TRBV5-1 with TRBJ2-3; TRBD2 matches 10 bases. The CDR3 has 15 amino acids. V gave up 3 bases and J gave up 1 base; unmatched junction bases: 2. In germline, CDR1 is SGHRS, CDR2 YFSETQ. The CDR3 DNA reads TGCGCCAGCAGCTCCGGACTAGCGGGCACAGATACGCAGTATTTT. Translated, it gives CASSSGLAGTDTQYF. The variable domain in full, completed from reference TRBV5-1 and TRBJ2-3, reads KAGVTQTPRYLIKTRGQQVTLSCSPISGHRSVSWYQQTPGQGLQFLFEYFSETQRNKGNFPGRFSGRQFSNSRSEMNVSTLELGDSALYLCASSSGLAGTDTQYFGPGTRLTVL.

The chain couples TRBV9 to TRBJ2-1; D remains unclear. The CDR3 sequence is 16 residues long. Germline CDR1 SGDLS, CDR2 YYNGEE. Trimming pared 4 bases from V and 5 bases from J, leaving 19 bases between. CDR3 region: CASSPVVRQDNNEQFF. DNA for the CDR3: TGTGCCAGCAGCCCAGTCGTAAGGCAAGATAACAATGAGCAGTTCTTC.

This clone came up a few times. The gene calls are TRBV6-6 and TRBJ2-7, with a weak D call TRBD1 (6 bases). V gave up 6 bases and J gave up 6 bases, with 18 bases separating them. This CDR3 comprises 14 residues. Germline V gene lookup returns CDR1 MNHNY and CDR2 SVGAGI (reference sequence). The chain's CDR3 is CASSLGTEGGEQYF. As DNA, the CDR3 is TGTGCCAGCAGCCTAGGGACCGAAGGGGGCGAGCAGTACTTC.

The rearrangement uses TRBV5-1 and TRBJ2-7, with TRBD1 matching over 11 bases. The CDR3 totals 14 residues. CDR1 is SGHRS, CDR2 YFSETQ, per germline. Losses at the gene ends were 4 bases for V and 3 bases for J; bases not matched to a gene: 3. The CDR3 DNA sequence: TGCGCCAGCAGCGCCGGGACAGGGGGCTACGAGCAGTACTTC. This translates into CASSAGTGGYEQYF. Together with reference TRBV5-1 and TRBJ2-7, the CDR3 gives the full variable domain: KAGVTQTPRYLIKTRGQQVTLSCSPISGHRSVSWYQQTPGQGLQFLFEYFSETQRNKGNFPGRFSGRQFSNSRSEMNVSTLELGDSALYLCASSAGTGGYEQYFGPGTRLTVT.

The chain is built from TRBV2 and TRBJ2-4; maybe TRBD1 (6 bases). The V gene lost 6 bases and the J gene lost 0 bases, with 15 bases spanning the gap. This CDR3 is 16 amino acids long. Germline V CDR1 and CDR2: SNHLY, FYNNEI. The CDR3 reads CASSGDIVIAKNIQYF. The CDR3 bases are TGTGCCAGCAGCGGGGACATTGTAATAGCCAAAAACATTCAGTACTTC.

The chain uses TRBV15 and TRBJ1-1; TRBD1 matches at 10 bases. J gave up 5 bases and V 4 bases, and 7 bases lay outside the gene matches. This CDR3 spans 15 amino acids. Germline V CDR1 and CDR2: LNHNV, YYDKDF (reference sequence). The CDR3 protein is CATSTQRTGGTEAFF. For the CDR3, the DNA is TGTGCCACCAGCACCCAAAGGACAGGGGGGACTGAAGCTTTCTTT. The full variable domain, in which reference TRBV15 and TRBJ1-1 provide the parts outside the CDR3, is DAMVIQNPRYQVTQFGKPVTLSCSQTLNHNVMYWYQQKSSQAPKLLFHYYDKDFNNEADTPDNFQSRRPNTSFCFLDIRSPGLGDTAMYLCATSTQRTGGTEAFFGQGTRLTVV.

The chain recombines TRBV27 with TRBJ2-1; D perhaps matches TRBD1 (6 bases). The germline gives CDR1 MNHEY, CDR2 SMNVEV (reference sequence). The CDR3 is made up of 13 amino acids. V gave up 2 bases and J gave up 8 bases, with 10 bases separating them. The CDR3, as DNA: TGTGCCAGCAGTTTAGGGCAGGGGTATGAGCAGTTCTTC. Protein: CASSLGQGYEQFF.

V usage is TRBV5-4 and J usage is TRBJ2-3; 10 bases are shared with TRBD2. Germline assignment: CDR1 SGHNT and CDR2 YYREEE (reference sequence). The CDR3 length is 17 residues. V was clipped by 0 bases and J by 0 bases; unmatched bases: 4. CDR3 nucleotide sequence: TGTGCCAGCAGCTTGGGGGGACTAGCGCTAAGCACAGATACGCAGTATTTT. Protein product: CASSLGGLALSTDTQYF.

The V call is TRBV6-5, the J call TRBJ1-5; the D is unclear. V dropped 6 bases and J dropped 2 bases, with 14 bases sitting between them. CDR1 and CDR2 from the germline V gene are MNHEY and SVGAGI. This CDR3 has 15 amino acids. Here the CDR3 reads CASSPTDGGNQPQHF. In nucleotides, the CDR3 is TGTGCCAGCAGCCCAACCGACGGGGGCAATCAGCCCCAGCATTTT.

This clone showed up just once. This chain joins TRBV15 and TRBJ2-1, with TRBD1 matching 7 bases. Trimming cost V 3 bases and J 4 bases; bases outside gene matches: 6. Germline V gene lookup returns CDR1 LNHNV and CDR2 YYDKDF (reference sequence). The CDR3 loop spans 15 amino acids. The CDR3: CATSRQQGPYNEQFF. The CDR3 bases are TGTGCCACCAGCAGGCAACAGGGGCCTTACAATGAGCAGTTCTTC.

The chain recombines TRBV6-1 with TRBJ2-2; 11 bases map to TRBD1. This CDR3 contains 17 residues. The V segment lost 4 bases and the J segment 6 bases; nucleotides outside the gene matches: 10. CDR1 MNHNS and CDR2 SASEGT come from the germline V gene. The CDR3 loop is CASSASRDRGFAGELFF. CDR3 in DNA: TGTGCCAGCAGTGCAAGCCGGGACAGGGGGTTTGCCGGGGAGCTGTTTTTT.

The rearrangement uses TRBV19 and TRBJ1-2; the D is unclear. The ends were cut back, 5 bases at V and 8 bases at J, with 12 bases in the middle. The CDR3 is made up of 12 amino acids. Germline CDR1 reads LNHDA; CDR2 reads SQIVND (reference sequence). The CDR3 nucleotides read TGTGCCAGTAGTTGGGAAGAGACAGGCTACACCTTC. This codes for CASSWEETGYTF.

This chain links TRBV6-5 with TRBJ1-4; no definite D call. Germline CDR1 MNHEY, CDR2 SVGAGI. The CDR3 is made up of 15 amino acids. The V end was cut by 2 bases, the J end by 2 bases, with 9 bases between. CDR3 residues: CASSYPPPTNEKLFF. Written as DNA, the CDR3 is TGTGCCAGCAGTTACCCCCCCCCGACTAATGAAAAACTGTTTTTT.

The genes are TRBV6-2 or TRBV6-3 and TRBJ2-7; D unresolved. This CDR3 is built from 12 residues. V lost 4 bases and J lost 3, with 7 bases in between. CDR1 MNHEY and CDR2 SVGEGT come from the germline V gene. The CDR3 loop reads CASSSHGYEQYF. CDR3 nucleotide sequence: TGTGCCAGCAGTTCACACGGCTACGAGCAGTACTTC.

The chain is built from TRBV5-4 and TRBJ2-3, with 9 nucleotides matching TRBD2. The V segment lost 3 bases and the J segment 2 bases; nucleotides outside the gene matches: 7. CDR3 length equals 16 residues. Germline CDR1 is SGHNT and CDR2 is YYREEE (reference sequence). The CDR3 loop is CASSSLGTSFTDTQYF. The CDR3 DNA reads as TGTGCCAGCAGCTCCCTCGGGACTAGCTTCACAGATACGCAGTATTTT.

The chain has TRBV6-5 and TRBJ2-7, with TRBD2 matching over 11 bases. After removal of 6 bases from V and 5 bases from J, the junction contained 6 bases not matched to a gene. The length of the CDR3 is 14 residues. Germline V gives CDR1 MNHEY, CDR2 SVGAGI. CDR3 region: CASSITSGSHEQYF. Written as DNA, the CDR3 is TGTGCCAGCAGCATAACTAGCGGGAGTCACGAGCAGTACTTC.